This T cell receptor beta chain was identified during a study of blood T cell repertoires in COVID-19. The data were produced by immunoSEQ multiplex PCR, yet TCRdb's version contains in-frame clones alone and is incomplete. The table shows approximately 170,000 clones, with approximately 85% occurring only once. V dropped 3 bases and J dropped 0 bases, with 17 bases sitting between them. This CDR3 has 17 amino acids. Per germline, CDR1 KGHSH and CDR2 LQKENI. This receptor was taken from an elderly man with COVID-19, enrolled during active disease. Sequenced material: peripheral blood. This chain joins TRBV18 and TRBJ1-1; D is ambiguous. Written as DNA, the CDR3 is TGTGCCAGCTCACCCTCGTCGGTCGTTTCGATGAACACTGAAGCTTTCTTT. Translated: CASSPSSVVSMNTEAFF.